This T cell receptor (beta chain) was recovered during a study of T cell responses to AZD1222 COVID-19 vaccine. Overall study results and limits: Among the donors, most were white British and more were female, and clonal diversity was possibly underestimated. When two AZD1222 doses had been given, Spike-specific TCR breadth and depth rose.

Concerning this clone itself: Its antigen is not known.

The CDR3 contains 15 residues. The germline V gene has CDR1 KGHDR and CDR2 SFDVKD. With V trimmed by 5 bases and J by 3 bases, 7 bases remained unmatched. The method was immunoSEQ multiplex PCR; TCRdb's version includes in-frame clones alone and lacks a portion of them. The data contain 120,000 to 150,000 clones, 91% of them singletons. V is TRBV24-1 and J is TRBJ2-7; 9 bases match TRBD1. The specimen comprised peripheral blood, sampled 28 days after the second dose of the MenACWY control vaccine. The sequence was obtained from an adult who received the MenACWY meningococcal vaccine as a control. The CDR3 loop is CATSGTGTGIYEQYF. The DNA of the CDR3 is TGTGCCACCAGTGGGACCGGGACAGGGATCTACGAGCAGTACTTC.